A selection of T cell receptor beta chains follows, all from one sample in a study of blood T cell repertoires in COVID-19. Some clones are missing from TCRdb's copy, which holds only in-frame ones; the method was immunoSEQ multiplex PCR. The sample holds about 200,000 clones; around 83% are singletons and the top ten take less than 15%. The specimen sequenced was peripheral blood. The origin of the receptors is a human donor in a cohort sampled during active COVID-19. Both conserved end residues are part of each CDR3. The D gene is left open where the match is weak. Clone size is shown for a subset of rows, as once, few, many or a class of expanded clone.

>once|NA|TRBV7-6|TRBJ1-5|14
CASSLQRGNQPQHF
TGTGCCAGCAGCTTACAAAGGGGGAATCAGCCCCAGCATTTT
>NA|NA|TRBV27|TRBJ2-1|14
CASSLRSSYNEQFF
TGTGCCAGCAGTTTACGGAGCTCCTACAATGAGCAGTTCTTC
>NA|NA|TRBV5-1|TRBJ1-5|13
CASSLVGAQPQHF
TGCGCCAGCAGCTTGGTGGGGGCTCAGCCCCAGCATTTT
>NA|NA|TRBV5-4|TRBJ2-1|13
CASRKDIYNEQFF
TGTGCCAGCAGAAAGGACATCTACAATGAGCAGTTCTTC
>few|TRBD1|TRBV4-1|TRBJ1-1|16
CASSQEVRDRGRKAFF
TGCGCCAGCAGCCAAGAGGTTAGGGACAGGGGGAGGAAGGCTTTCTTT
>many|TRBD2|TRBV19|TRBJ2-7|13
CASSMLLAGEQYF
TGTGCCAGTAGTATGCTACTAGCGGGGGAGCAGTACTTC
>NA|NA|TRBV6-6|TRBJ2-1|14
CASSSAGPYNEQFF
TGTGCCAGCAGCTCGGCGGGGCCCTACAATGAGCAGTTCTTC
>few|NA|TRBV30|TRBJ2-3|14
CAWSIWRDTDTQYF
TGTGCCTGGAGTATATGGAGGGACACAGATACGCAGTATTTT
>NA|NA|TRBV27|TRBJ2-3|14
CASRPGRRTDTQYF
TGTGCCAGCAGGCCAGGTCGCCGCACAGATACGCAGTATTTT
>few|TRBD1|TRBV7-2|TRBJ2-7|16
CASSPGQGRSSYEQYF
TGTGCCAGCAGCCCAGGACAGGGCCGAAGCTCCTACGAGCAGTACTTC
>few|TRBD2|TRBV15|TRBJ2-1|15
CATSRSPGLDNEQFF
TGTGCCACCAGCAGAAGTCCGGGACTAGACAATGAGCAGTTCTTC
>NA|TRBD1|TRBV12-3/TRBV12-4|TRBJ1-2|12
CASSPTGNGYTF
TGTGCCAGCAGTCCGACAGGGAATGGCTACACCTTC
>once|NA|TRBV2|TRBJ1-5|12
CASRGLNQPQHF
TGTGCCAGCAGGGGACTTAATCAGCCCCAGCATTTT
>NA|NA|TRBV7-2|TRBJ1-1|15
CASSAQGRRTTEAFF
TGTGCCAGCAGCGCGCAGGGGCGCAGGACCACTGAAGCTTTCTTT
>NA|NA|TRBV2|TRBJ1-4|15
CASRMVGVTNEKLFF
TGTGCCAGCAGGATGGTCGGGGTGACTAATGAAAAACTGTTTTTT
>once|NA|TRBV11-2|TRBJ2-1|18
CASSSRGQTQRVDNEQFF
TGTGCCAGCAGCTCGCGTGGACAGACCCAAAGGGTGGACAATGAGCAGTTCTTC
>NA|TRBD1|TRBV20-1|TRBJ2-7|11
CSARTGTEQYF
TGCAGTGCTAGGACAGGGACCGAGCAGTACTTC
>NA|NA|TRBV6-5|TRBJ2-3|14
CASSWDSGTDTQYF
TGTGCCAGCAGCTGGGACTCGGGCACAGATACGCAGTATTTT
>NA|NA|TRBV19|TRBJ2-3|22
CASSMGQGSPIRYSGRTDTQYF
TGTGCCAGTAGTATGGGGCAGGGGTCCCCAATCCGGTATAGCGGGCGCACAGATACGCAGTATTTT
>NA|NA|TRBV2|TRBJ2-1|11
CASETRNEQFF
TGTGCCAGCGAGACTAGGAATGAGCAGTTCTTC
>NA|NA|TRBV7-9|TRBJ2-7|14
CASSLTGSLVEQYF
TGTGCCAGCAGCTTAACAGGGTCCCTGGTCGAGCAGTACTTC
>NA|NA|TRBV11-2|TRBJ2-1|15
CASRYGRPSYNEQFF
TGTGCCAGCAGGTACGGGAGACCCTCCTACAATGAGCAGTTCTTC
>NA|TRBD1|TRBV7-7|TRBJ2-5|17
CASSLTPSGTASGTQYF
TGTGCTAGCAGCTTAACCCCCTCCGGGACAGCCAGCGGGACCCAGTACTTC
>NA|NA|TRBV21-1|TRBJ1-6|18
CASSSPGHIELYNSPLHF
TGTGCCAGCAGCAGCCCGGGACATATTGAACTCTATAATTCACCCCTCCACTTT
>NA|TRBD1|TRBV5-1|TRBJ2-1|14
CASSTAGTDNEQFF
TGCGCCAGCAGCACGGCCGGGACAGACAATGAGCAGTTCTTC
>NA|NA|TRBV7-8|TRBJ1-1|14
CASSFRSMNTEAFF
TGTGCCAGCAGCTTCCGCAGTATGAACACTGAAGCTTTCTTT
>NA|TRBD2|TRBV7-2|TRBJ2-2|16
CASSFGLAGGTGELFF
TGTGCCAGCAGTTTCGGACTAGCGGGAGGAACCGGGGAGCTGTTTTTT
>NA|TRBD1|TRBV10-1|TRBJ2-1|15
CASSGPQGGRNEQFF
TGCGCCAGCAGTGGGCCACAGGGGGGTCGCAATGAGCAGTTCTTC
>few|TRBD1|TRBV10-2|TRBJ1-5|14
CASGLQGAGQPQHF
TGCGCCAGCGGACTACAGGGGGCAGGTCAGCCCCAGCATTTT
>NA|TRBD2|TRBV4-1|TRBJ2-7|11
CARGEGYEQYF
TGCGCCAGGGGGGAGGGGTACGAGCAGTACTTC
>NA|NA|TRBV7-9|TRBJ1-2|14
CASSLRTESYGYTF
TGTGCCAGCAGCTTACGGACAGAATCCTATGGCTACACCTTC
>NA|TRBD1|TRBV29-1|TRBJ2-7|17
CSVLGSWTGSELYEQYF
TGCAGCGTCCTAGGGTCTTGGACAGGGTCGGAGCTCTACGAGCAGTACTTC
>few|NA|TRBV2|TRBJ2-7|13
CASSEDKHYEQYF
TGTGCCAGCAGTGAAGATAAGCATTACGAGCAGTACTTC